This entry lists 19 T cell receptor beta chains sequenced from one sample in a study of OX40 agonist ivuxolimab in advanced cancers. Method: immunoSEQ multiplex PCR; TCRdb's copy keeps in-frame clones and lacks some. The table records roughly 76,000 clones, about 88% of them present only once. The sample was CD4+ or CD8+ T cells sorted from blood, taken in a trial of the OX40 agonist ivuxolimab. The receptors shown here come from an adult with an advanced solid tumor such as melanoma, head and neck, liver or kidney cancer.

This chain links TRBV25-1 with TRBJ1-2, with D tentatively TRBD1 (5 bases). This CDR3 comprises 14 residues. V was trimmed by 3 bases and J by 3 bases, leaving 11 bases between them. Germline values: CDR1 MGHDK, CDR2 SYGVNS. CDR3 bases: TGTGCCAGCAGTGACACAAACAGGTACTATGGCTACACCTTC. Protein sequence: CASSDTNRYYGYTF.

The chain carries TRBV5-6 and TRBJ1-1; TRBD1 aligns across 9 bases. The CDR3 is 14 amino acids. Germline V gene lookup returns CDR1 SGHDT and CDR2 YYEEEE. Trimming removed 4 bases from V and 4 bases from J; junction bases left unmatched: 5. The CDR3, as DNA: TGTGCCAGCAGCGTTGGACAGGGGTTCACTGAAGCTTTCTTT. It yields the protein CASSVGQGFTEAFF.

The V call is TRBV11-3, the J call TRBJ1-1, with D uncertain. CDR1 is SGHNT and CDR2 is YENEEA in the germline V gene. V lost 2 bases and J lost 1, with 8 bases in between. The CDR3 length is 14 residues. The CDR3 DNA reads as TGTGCCAGCAGCTTATCGGTTCAGAACACTGAAGCTTTCTTT. Protein: CASSLSVQNTEAFF.

The chain links TRBV6-5 to TRBJ2-5; tentative D call: TRBD1 (5 bases). Trimming pared 7 bases from V and 1 base from J, leaving 13 bases between. The CDR3 is 14 residues long. Germline CDR1 MNHEY, CDR2 SVGAGI. The CDR3 loop is CASTHGASQETQYF. Written as DNA, the CDR3 is TGTGCCAGCACCCATGGGGCAAGCCAAGAGACCCAGTACTTC.

The chain joins TRBV30 to TRBJ2-7, with a possible D match to TRBD2 (7 bases). The length of the CDR3 is 13 residues. V lost 0 bases, J lost 6 bases, and 12 bases lay in between. From germline, CDR1 is GTSNPN and CDR2 SVGIG (reference sequence). This chain's CDR3 is CAWSVLGGGEQYF. The DNA of the CDR3 is TGTGCCTGGAGTGTTTTAGGGGGGGGCGAGCAGTACTTC.

The rearrangement uses TRBV6-1 and TRBJ2-5; D is possibly TRBD1 (6 bases). V lost 2 bases, J lost 6 bases, and 16 bases lay in between. From germline, CDR1 is MNHNS and CDR2 SASEGT. The CDR3 has 15 amino acids. This CDR3 reads CASSERQGSVKTQYF. In nucleotides, the CDR3 is TGTGCCAGCAGTGAACGGCAGGGGTCGGTTAAGACCCAGTACTTC.

The V gene is TRBV29-1, the J gene TRBJ1-1, with 9 bases identical to TRBD1. The ends lost 6 bases at V and 3 bases at J; junction bases unmatched: 8. The CDR3 totals 14 residues. Germline loops: CDR1 SQVTM, CDR2 ANQGSEA. DNA of the CDR3: TGCAGCGTGAACCGGGACAGGGTAGACACTGAAGCTTTCTTT. Amino acids: CSVNRDRVDTEAFF.

This clone was detected only once. The chain couples TRBV5-1 to TRBJ2-5; TRBD2 agrees at 14 bases. The CDR3 is 15 residues long. Germline CDR1 SGHRS, CDR2 YFSETQ. Losses at the gene ends were 3 bases for V and 7 bases for J; bases not matched to a gene: 5. In DNA, the CDR3 is TGCGCCAGCAGCTCGACTAGCGGGGGGGCAGGGACCCAGTACTTC. Amino acid sequence: CASSSTSGGAGTQYF.

The genes are TRBV18 and TRBJ1-2; TRBD1 matches at 8 bases. J lost 3 bases, V lost 4 bases, and 4 bases had no gene match. CDR1 and CDR2 (germline): KGHSH, LQKENI. The CDR3 runs to 14 residues. This CDR3 is CASSRTTGDYGYTF. DNA of the CDR3: TGTGCCAGCTCACGTACGACAGGGGACTATGGCTACACCTTC. The whole variable domain, filled in from reference TRBV18 and TRBJ1-2, reads NAGVMQNPRHLVRRRGQEARLRCSPMKGHSHVYWYRQLPEEGLKFMVYLQKENIIDESGMPKERFSAEFPKEGPSILRIQQVVRGDSAAYFCASSRTTGDYGYTFGSGTRLTVV.

DNA for the CDR3: TGTGCCAGCAGCCTCGGGGGGATTACCGGGGAGCTGTTTTTT. Protein sequence: CASSLGGITGELFF. This chain uses TRBV7-9 with TRBJ2-2; 7 nucleotides agree with TRBD2. This CDR3 is built from 14 residues. Trimming took 5 bases from V and 5 from J; bases not matched to a gene: 5. From germline, CDR1 is SEHNR and CDR2 FQNEAQ (reference sequence).

This clone showed up just a few times. The rearrangement links TRBV5-8 to TRBJ2-1; 11 positions match TRBD1. From germline, CDR1 is SGHTS and CDR2 YDEGEE. This CDR3 has 18 amino acids. V trimming: 2 bases; J trimming: 8 bases; junction bases outside the gene matches: 15. CDR3 loop: CASSLVYSGTGGLDEQFF. The CDR3 nucleotides read TGTGCCAGCAGCTTAGTATACTCCGGGACAGGGGGTCTCGATGAGCAGTTCTTC.

This chain connects TRBV2 to TRBJ1-2; 7 bases are shared with TRBD1. The CDR3 covers 13 residues. V was pared by 10 bases and J by 5 bases, with 10 bases of the junction left unmatched. The V gene's germline CDR1 is SNHLY and CDR2 FYNNEI. The DNA of the CDR3 is TGTGCCACCCGGGACAGCTTACAATATGGCTACACCTTC. Protein product: CATRDSLQYGYTF. Using reference TRBV2 and TRBJ1-2 for the parts outside the CDR3, the full variable domain is EPEVTQTPSHQVTQMGQEVILRCVPISNHLYFYWYRQILGQKVEFLVSFYNNEISEKSEIFDDQFSVERPDGSNFTLKIRSTKLEDSAMYFCATRDSLQYGYTFGSGTRLTVV.

This chain joins TRBV30 and TRBJ2-5; D possibly corresponds to TRBD1 (8 bases). Trimming removed 7 bases at V and 9 bases at J, with 18 bases between. Germline CDR1 reads GTSNPN; CDR2 reads SVGIG (reference sequence). The length of the CDR3 is 12 residues. The chain's CDR3 is CALGGTGAPQYF. Here the CDR3 DNA reads TGTGCCTTGGGGGGGACAGGAGCGCCCCAGTACTTC.

The rearrangement joins TRBV5-4 to TRBJ2-2; D not certain. CDR3 length equals 16 residues. Between the trimmed V and J ends, which lost 4 bases and 0 bases, there was a span of 13 bases. The germline V gene has CDR1 SGHNT and CDR2 YYREEE (reference sequence). CDR3 bases: TGTGCCAGCAGCAGACGTGGCAGGCCGAACACCGGGGAGCTGTTTTTT. Protein: CASSRRGRPNTGELFF.

CDR3 sequence: CASSRTGQGGEKLFF. Here the CDR3 DNA reads TGTGCCAGCAGCCGAACGGGACAGGGCGGAGAAAAACTGTTTTTT. The V call is TRBV7-2, the J call TRBJ1-4; 9 nucleotides line up with TRBD1. The germline CDR1 and CDR2 sequences are SGHTA and FQGNSA. This CDR3 comprises 15 residues. V lost 5 bases to trimming and J lost 8 bases; unmatched junction nucleotides: 9. Using reference TRBV7-2 and TRBJ1-4 for the parts outside the CDR3, the full variable domain is GAGVSQSPSNKVTEKGKDVELRCDPISGHTALYWYRQSLGQGLEFLIYFQGNSAPDKSGLPSDRFSAERTGGSVSTLTIQRTQQEDSAVYLCASSRTGQGGEKLFFGSGTQLSVL.

The CDR3 reads CASSLFMRGDTEAFF. The CDR3 nucleotides are TGCGCCAGCAGCTTGTTTATGAGGGGTGACACTGAAGCTTTCTTT. This rearrangement joins TRBV5-1 to TRBJ1-1, with a tentative D call TRBD1 (5 bases). V dropped 1 base and J dropped 3 bases, with 13 bases sitting between them. Per germline, CDR1 SGHRS and CDR2 YFSETQ. This CDR3 comprises 15 residues.

V usage is TRBV4-1 and J usage is TRBJ1-1, with D perhaps matching TRBD1 (5 bases). Germline V gene data show CDR1 as MGHRA and CDR2 as YSYEKL. Trimming left V 3 bases short and J 14 bases short, with 22 bases between. The CDR3 contains 14 residues. This CDR3 is CASSQLGGVPRKFF. Written as DNA, the CDR3 is TGCGCCAGCAGCCAGCTGGGAGGGGTCCCACGGAAATTCTTT.

The V and J genes are TRBV19 and TRBJ1-5, with a weak D call TRBD1 (5 bases). This CDR3 has 13 amino acids. The V gene's germline CDR1 is LNHDA and CDR2 SQIVND (reference sequence). V lost 1 base and J lost 7, with 8 bases in between. The CDR3 reads CASSIAGGQPQHF. The CDR3 bases are TGTGCCAGTAGTATAGCTGGGGGACAGCCCCAGCATTTT.

The chain employs TRBV28 and TRBJ2-6, with D tentatively TRBD2 (6 bases). Trimming took off 5 bases at V and 2 bases at J, with 19 bases between the two ends. Germline lookup yields CDR1 MDHEN and CDR2 SYDVKM. The CDR3 covers 18 residues. CDR3 DNA sequence: TGTGCCAGCAGTCACCAGACGGGGGTTTTAACTGGGGCCAACGTCCTGACTTTC. Protein sequence: CASSHQTGVLTGANVLTF.